Shown below are 22 T cell receptor beta chains from a single sample sequenced in a study of CD8 T cells in ankylosing spondylitis. Their antigens remain unidentified. Study conclusions and caveats: Made up of fewer than ten highly homologous variants, a TCR beta motif appeared characteristic of ankylosing spondylitis blood.

One entry per CDR3 protein results from TCRdb running MiXCR on the 5' RACE reads. Altogether about 840,000 distinct CDR3 sequences are present, over 9.5% being singletons, with the ten largest covering under 0.6%. The sequenced material came from blood, either unsorted or a sorted T cell fraction (not recorded which). The receptors stem from a male donor with ankylosing spondylitis.

The chain has TRBV12-3 or TRBV12-4 and TRBJ2-5; D is possibly TRBD1 or TRBD2 (5 bases each). Trimming pared 5 bases from V and 1 base from J, leaving 14 bases between. The length of the CDR3 is 15 residues. CDR3 residues: CASSPIWGRQETQYF. In DNA form, the CDR3 reads TGTGCCAGCAGTCCAATATGGGGACGCCAAGAGACCCAGTACTTC.

The V and J genes are TRBV3-1 and TRBJ1-3, with TRBD1 identical over 8 bases. The V gene end was trimmed by 3 bases and the J gene end by 1 base; junction bases not matched to a gene: 2. CDR1 is LGHDT and CDR2 is YNNKEL in the germline V gene (reference sequence). CDR3 length: 15 amino acids. CDR3 in DNA: TGTGCCAGCAGCCACAGGGGGCTATCTGGAAACACCATATATTTT. As protein: CASSHRGLSGNTIYF.

In its sample, this clonotype was seen a few times. The chain combines TRBV5-1 with TRBJ2-2; D is uncertain. This CDR3 comprises 13 residues. Trimming removed 0 bases from V and 10 bases from J, with 10 bases in between. CDR1 is SGHRS, CDR2 YFSETQ, per germline. Here the CDR3 DNA reads TGCGCCAGCAGCTTGGAACCTCCCGTGGAGCTGTTTTTT. This encodes CASSLEPPVELFF.

This clonotype showed up many times. This rearrangement joins TRBV5-8 to TRBJ1-2; 11 bases are a match to TRBD1. Germline CDR1 and CDR2: SGHTS and YDEGEE. The CDR3 runs to 16 residues. J gave up 6 bases and V 1 base, and 8 bases lay outside the gene matches. CDR3 coding DNA: TGTGCCAGCAGCTTGTGGGCCGGGACAGGGGGTAATGGCTACACCTTC. Its translation is CASSLWAGTGGNGYTF.

The genes are TRBV7-3 and TRBJ2-2, with D possibly matching TRBD1 (5 bases). This CDR3 is 16 amino acids long. Germline V gives CDR1 SGHTA, CDR2 FQGTGA. V lost 5 bases to trimming and J lost 4 bases, with 17 bases between them. In nucleotides, the CDR3 is TGTGCCAGCAGCCCAACACTTAGCAGGGCCACCGGGGAGCTGTTTTTT. This sequence encodes CASSPTLSRATGELFF.

The chain is built from TRBV29-1 and TRBJ2-1; D unclear. CDR3 length: 14 residues. Germline V gives CDR1 SQVTM, CDR2 ANQGSEA. Trimming left V 4 bases short and J 6 bases short, with 16 bases between. The chain's CDR3 is CSVVETGVFNEQFF. In nucleotides, the CDR3 is TGCAGCGTTGTAGAGACGGGCGTCTTCAATGAGCAGTTCTTC.

This clonotype has more than one count but fewer than ten. This chain links TRBV10-3 with TRBJ2-1, with D perhaps matching TRBD2 (5 bases). Per germline, CDR1 ENHRY and CDR2 SYGVKD. V was cut by 3 bases and J by 1 base, with 10 bases left in between. The CDR3 length is 15 residues. The CDR3 loop reads CAISDLRGSYNEQFF. The CDR3 DNA is TGTGCCATCAGTGACCTTCGCGGGTCCTACAATGAGCAGTTCTTC.

This clonotype was detected many times. V gene TRBV20-1 combines with J gene TRBJ2-1, with 13 bases identical to TRBD2. Germline lookup yields CDR1 DFQATT and CDR2 SNEGSKA (reference sequence). With 6 bases clipped from V and 0 bases from J, the junction kept 11 bases outside the gene matches. The CDR3 loop spans 18 amino acids. CDR3 in DNA: TGCAGTGCCCGGGGGGGACTAGCGGGGAAAGGCTCCTACAATGAGCAGTTCTTC. Its translation is CSARGGLAGKGSYNEQFF.

The chain joins TRBV7-2 to TRBJ2-7, with D possibly matching TRBD2 (5 bases). Trimming removed 5 bases at V and 3 bases at J, with 17 bases between. The CDR3 has 15 residues. Germline CDR1 reads SGHTA; CDR2 reads FQGNSA. CDR3 protein: CASSRNEGSGYEQYF. The CDR3 DNA sequence: TGTGCCAGCAGCCGGAACGAGGGATCGGGCTACGAGCAGTACTTC. The variable domain in full, completed from reference TRBV7-2 and TRBJ2-7, reads GAGVSQSPSNKVTEKGKDVELRCDPISGHTALYWYRQSLGQGLEFLIYFQGNSAPDKSGLPSDRFSAERTGGSVSTLTIQRTQQEDSAVYLCASSRNEGSGYEQYFGPGTRLTVT.

There are many counts of this clonotype. The rearrangement links TRBV4-2 to TRBJ1-2; maybe TRBD1 (6 bases). The CDR3 contains 12 residues. V was shortened by 0 bases and J by 13 bases, with 12 bases between the two germline ends. Germline-derived CDR1 and CDR2 are LGHNA and YNFKEQ. CDR3 nucleotides: TGTGCCAGCAGCCAAGAACCAGGGGCGGCCACCTTC. Its protein product is CASSQEPGAATF.

The table lists this clonotype with a few counts. The CDR3 bases are TGCAGTGCTAGGGCGGGGGCTTTTACCCAAGCTTTCTTT. Translation: CSARAGAFTQAFF. The chain uses TRBV20-1 and TRBJ1-1, with D possibly TRBD1 on 6 matching bases. The CDR3 sequence is 13 residues long. V lost 3 bases to trimming and J lost 9 bases, with 17 bases between them. Per germline, CDR1 DFQATT and CDR2 SNEGSKA (reference sequence).

This clonotype was observed a handful of times. The chain has TRBV9 and TRBJ2-1; D remains ambiguous. Germline V gene sequence: CDR1 SGDLS, CDR2 YYNGEE. The CDR3 runs 16 residues. Trimming cost V 0 bases and J 0 bases, with 10 bases left between them. The CDR3 sequence is CASSVDILSSYNEQFF. CDR3 DNA sequence: TGTGCCAGCAGCGTAGATATTCTTAGCTCCTACAATGAGCAGTTCTTC. The variable domain in full, with the rest retrieved from reference TRBV9 and TRBJ2-1, is DSGVTQTPKHLITATGQRVTLRCSPRSGDLSVYWYQQSLDQGLQFLIQYYNGEERAKGNILERFSAQQFPDLHSELNLSSLELGDSALYFCASSVDILSSYNEQFFGPGTRLTVL.

The chain couples TRBV5-5 to TRBJ2-3, with D hard to call. V gave up 4 bases and J gave up 3 bases, with 9 bases separating them. Germline loops: CDR1 SGHKS, CDR2 YYEKEE (reference sequence). This CDR3 has 13 residues. The CDR3, as DNA: TGTGCCAGCAGCCGGAGCGTTACAGATACGCAGTATTTT. Its translation: CASSRSVTDTQYF.

The V gene is TRBV4-3, the J gene TRBJ1-4, with D perhaps matching TRBD1 (5 bases). Trimming took off 4 bases at V and 3 bases at J, with 12 bases between the two ends. The germline V gene encodes CDR1 LGHNA and CDR2 YSLEER. This CDR3 spans 15 amino acids. The CDR3 protein is CASSPTRGANEKLFF. DNA of the CDR3: TGCGCCAGCAGCCCTACCCGGGGGGCTAATGAAAAACTGTTTTTT.

This clonotype came up a few times. V usage is TRBV7-9 and J usage is TRBJ2-7; no definite D call. V lost 5 bases and J 4 bases, leaving 9 bases between the germline ends. The length of the CDR3 is 12 residues. Germline assignment: CDR1 SEHNR and CDR2 FQNEAQ (reference sequence). Here the CDR3 DNA reads TGTGCCAGCAGCGTTGCCCTTTACGAGCAGTACTTC. Translation gives CASSVALYEQYF.

This clonotype showed up many times. This rearrangement joins TRBV29-1 to TRBJ1-2; D not resolved. Trimming took 4 bases from V and 5 from J, leaving 17 bases between them. CDR1 is SQVTM and CDR2 is ANQGSEA in the germline V gene. The CDR3 sequence is 14 residues long. DNA for the CDR3: TGCAGCGTTGGCTCTGTCCTAGCGGGATATGGCTACACCTTC. It encodes CSVGSVLAGYGYTF.

This clonotype turned up a few times. The rearrangement uses TRBV29-1 and TRBJ2-1, with 10 bases matching TRBD1. Germline CDR1 reads SQVTM; CDR2 reads ANQGSEA. This CDR3 contains 13 residues. V dropped 4 bases and J dropped 5; count of bases not matched to a gene: 2. CDR3 amino acids: CSVAGQGNNEQFF. In nucleotides, the CDR3 is TGCAGCGTTGCGGGACAGGGGAACAATGAGCAGTTCTTC.

The sample holds many counts of this clonotype. The chain is built from TRBV6-2 or TRBV6-3 and TRBJ2-1; D remains ambiguous. The ends were cut back, 0 bases at V and 3 bases at J, with 3 bases in the middle. Germline V gives CDR1 MNHEY, CDR2 SVGEGT. The CDR3 length is 13 residues. The CDR3 nucleotides are TGTGCCAGCAGTTACTCCATCTACAATGAGCAGTTCTTC. Translating gives CASSYSIYNEQFF.

This clonotype came up a few times. J is TRBJ2-3 and V is TRBV4-3; 9 nucleotides agree with TRBD2. Germline V gene lookup returns CDR1 LGHNA and CDR2 YSLEER. V trimming: 3 bases; J trimming: 1 base; junction bases outside the gene matches: 5. This CDR3 region has 16 residues. This CDR3 is CASSQGAGGGTDTQYF. Written as DNA, the CDR3 is TGCGCCAGCAGCCAGGGAGCGGGAGGAGGCACAGATACGCAGTATTTT.

This clonotype appeared a few times. The gene calls are TRBV4-2 and TRBJ1-6, with D perhaps TRBD1 (5 bases). Germline values: CDR1 LGHNA, CDR2 YNFKEQ. Deletions cut 1 base from V and 14 bases from J, with 21 bases between. CDR3 length: 16 amino acids. CDR3 residues: CASSQGRQFFKLSLHF. The DNA for the CDR3 is TGTGCCAGCAGCCAAGGACGACAGTTCTTTAAATTATCCCTCCACTTT.

This clonotype has a count of ten or more. The V and J genes are TRBV6-5 and TRBJ2-7; perhaps TRBD2 as D (6 bases). V shed 7 bases and J shed 6 bases, with 10 bases lying between them. This CDR3 has 11 residues. CDR1 and CDR2 (germline): MNHEY, SVGAGI. This chain's CDR3 is CASTHGSEQYF. The CDR3 DNA reads as TGTGCCAGCACCCACGGGAGCGAGCAGTACTTC.

This clonotype was found a few times. This chain uses TRBV5-1 with TRBJ2-1, with 10 bases aligning to TRBD2. From germline, CDR1 is SGHRS and CDR2 YFSETQ. The V segment lost 1 base and the J segment 4 bases; nucleotides outside the gene matches: 5. The CDR3 is 16 amino acids. DNA for the CDR3: TGCGCCAGCAGCTTGTACACTAGCGGGGTATACAATGAGCAGTTCTTC. This codes for CASSLYTSGVYNEQFF.